This entry is about one T cell receptor beta chain. This clone was picked up one time. The specificity of this receptor is unknown. Base qualities are not recorded, but no much larger clone differs from it by a single base. The immunoSEQ Assay, a bias-controlled multiplex PCR, was used to amplify TCRbeta CDR3 regions from genomic DNA. As for how the authors treated the data: The number of nucleated cells in each sample was estimated from the amplification of reference gene primers within the assay. Sequence reads were collapsed and filtered to measure the absolute abundance of every unique TCRbeta CDR3 rearrangement. For each sample, productive Simpson clonality was calculated by taking the square root of Simpson's diversity index across productive rearrangements. TCRdb limited this immuneACCESS table to in-frame rearrangements with V and J called. A share of clones is missing; checked studies link under half to unresolved V genes, and the rest is unexplained. V and J calls and clone size are copied from that table; D and trimming were computed from the DNA. For this sample the table gives approximately 300,000 clones, of which around 90% were detected only once. The ten largest clones take up around 4.3% of the sample.

The source of the sample is a study of blood T cell repertoires in COVID-19 (dated by TCRdb to 2020 to 2021). Regarding the study in general: Collaborator samples came from the United States, Italy and Spain and covered acute and convalescent phases of COVID-19. The material from the prospective study consisted of cDNA or gDNA derived from T cells, B-cell-depleted T cells, or PBMCs. Deeply sampled blood TCRbeta repertoires from subjects exposed to, actively infected with, or recovered from COVID-19 were included in the dataset. The repertoires were released in a freely available public database meant as a resource for research on the immune response to SARS-CoV-2. The samples were drawn from the first 160 participants of the ongoing ImmuneRACE study and from 1,254 subjects provided by 6 global collaborators. Sample metadata almost always included a de-identified subject ID, COVID-19 status, age in years and sex. HLA class I and class II types, where available, came from metadata supplied by the sample provider rather than from assay-based typing.

In the prospective study, participants were about 18 to 95 years old, resided in 20 to 30 geographic areas of the United States, and were enrolled through a virtual design. To assign participants to cohorts, the prospective study relied on clinical history that participants themselves reported in a screening survey and a study questionnaire. Each participant in the prospective study had whole blood, serum and a nasopharyngeal or oropharyngeal swab collected by mobile phlebotomists. Participants in the prospective study had the option to provide additional blood draws and questionnaires over an approximately 2-month period. Before DNA extraction, blood samples from the prospective study were shipped at room temperature or frozen. From the germline V gene, CDR1 is SGHNT and CDR2 is YENEEA. From the cysteine through the phenylalanine, the CDR3 covers 14 amino acids. The CDR3 DNA has 42 bases and is translated from base 1. The V end loses 5 bases and the J end loses 4 bases, and a stretch of 14 bases separates them.

Broader findings and caveats from the paper: The amount of clinical and demographic metadata varied by source and participant and was provided uncurated.

The TCR sequence derives from a woman between 18 and 30 years old with acute COVID-19. The chain is assembled from TRBV11-3 and TRBJ2-5; TRBD1 could be the D gene, as 7 bases match. Sequenced sample: PBMCs or T cells enriched from blood (not recorded which). This receptor has the CDR3 CASSPGGSGETQYF. The DNA reads as follows: TGTGCCAGCAGCCCAGGGGGGTCCGGAGAGACCCAGTACTTC. When the CDR3 is completed using the reference TRBV11-3 and TRBJ2-5 genes on either side, the full variable domain is EAGVVQSPRYKIIEKKQPVAFWCNPISGHNTLYWYLQNLGQGPELLIRYENEEAVDDSQLPKDRFSAERLKGVDSTLKIQPAELGDSAVYLCASSPGGSGETQYFGPGTRLLVL.